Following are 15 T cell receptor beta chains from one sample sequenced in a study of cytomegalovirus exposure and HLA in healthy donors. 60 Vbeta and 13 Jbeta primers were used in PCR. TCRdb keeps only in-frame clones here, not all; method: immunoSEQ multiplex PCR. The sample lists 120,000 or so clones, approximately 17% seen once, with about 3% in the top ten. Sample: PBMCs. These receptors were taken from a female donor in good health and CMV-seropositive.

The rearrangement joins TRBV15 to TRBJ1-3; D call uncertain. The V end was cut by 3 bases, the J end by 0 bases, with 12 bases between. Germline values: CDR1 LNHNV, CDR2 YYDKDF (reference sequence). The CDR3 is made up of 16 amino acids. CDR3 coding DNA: TGTGCCACCAGCAGTTCCTCGAGGAGCTCTGGAAACACCATATATTTT. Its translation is CATSSSSRSSGNTIYF.

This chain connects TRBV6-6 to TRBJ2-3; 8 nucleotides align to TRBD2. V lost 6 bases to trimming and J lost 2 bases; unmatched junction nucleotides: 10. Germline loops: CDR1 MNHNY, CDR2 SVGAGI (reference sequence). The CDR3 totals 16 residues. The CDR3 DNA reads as TGTGCCAGCAGGGATGGGACTAGTGGGGACACAGATACGCAGTATTTT. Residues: CASRDGTSGDTDTQYF.

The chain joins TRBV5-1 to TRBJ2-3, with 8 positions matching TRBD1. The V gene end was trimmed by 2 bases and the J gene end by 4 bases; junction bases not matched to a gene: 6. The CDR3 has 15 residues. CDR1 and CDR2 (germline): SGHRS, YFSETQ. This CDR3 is CASSLGQGGSDTQYF. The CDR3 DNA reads TGCGCCAGCAGCTTAGGACAGGGCGGGTCAGATACGCAGTATTTT.

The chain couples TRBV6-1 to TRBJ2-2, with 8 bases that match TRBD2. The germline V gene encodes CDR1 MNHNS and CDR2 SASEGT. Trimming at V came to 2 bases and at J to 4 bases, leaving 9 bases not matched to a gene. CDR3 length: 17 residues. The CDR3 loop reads CASSEIRVAGSTGELFF. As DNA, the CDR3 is TGTGCCAGCAGTGAAATAAGGGTAGCGGGGAGCACCGGGGAGCTGTTTTTT.

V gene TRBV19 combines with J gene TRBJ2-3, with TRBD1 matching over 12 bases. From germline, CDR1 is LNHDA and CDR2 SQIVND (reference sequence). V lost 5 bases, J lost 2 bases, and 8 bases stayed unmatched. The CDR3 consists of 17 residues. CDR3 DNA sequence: TGTGCCAGTAGTCCGGGACAGGGGGCTTTCAACACAGATACGCAGTATTTT. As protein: CASSPGQGAFNTDTQYF.

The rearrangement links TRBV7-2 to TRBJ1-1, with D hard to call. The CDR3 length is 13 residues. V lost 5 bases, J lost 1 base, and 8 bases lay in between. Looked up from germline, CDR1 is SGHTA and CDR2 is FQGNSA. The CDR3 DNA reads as TGTGCCAGCAGCCCAAGACAGAACACTGAAGCTTTCTTT. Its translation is CASSPRQNTEAFF.

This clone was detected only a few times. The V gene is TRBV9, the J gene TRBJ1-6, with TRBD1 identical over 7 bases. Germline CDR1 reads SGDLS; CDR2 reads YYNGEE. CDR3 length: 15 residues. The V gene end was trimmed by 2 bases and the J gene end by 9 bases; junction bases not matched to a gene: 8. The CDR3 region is CASSVGQVQGSPLHF. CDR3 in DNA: TGTGCCAGCAGCGTTGGACAGGTCCAGGGTTCACCCCTCCACTTT.

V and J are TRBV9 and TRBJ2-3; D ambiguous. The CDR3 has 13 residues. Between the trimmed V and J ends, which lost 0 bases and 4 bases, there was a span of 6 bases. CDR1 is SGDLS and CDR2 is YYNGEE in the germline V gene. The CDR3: CASSVVSPDTQYF. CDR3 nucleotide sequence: TGTGCCAGCAGCGTAGTCTCTCCAGATACGCAGTATTTT.

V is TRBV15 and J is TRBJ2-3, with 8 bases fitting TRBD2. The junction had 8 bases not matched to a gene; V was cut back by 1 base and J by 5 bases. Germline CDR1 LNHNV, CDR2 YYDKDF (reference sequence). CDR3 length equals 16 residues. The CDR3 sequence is CATSRAAGRAIDTQYF. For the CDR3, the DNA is TGTGCCACCAGCAGAGCGGCCGGGAGGGCCATAGATACGCAGTATTTT.

CDR3 DNA: TGCGCCAGCAGCCAGCAACTCGGACAGGGGGTCTACGAGCAGTACTTC. Amino acids: CASSQQLGQGVYEQYF. The chain couples TRBV4-1 to TRBJ2-7, with 10 bases matching TRBD1. The CDR3 has 16 residues. Trimming removed 3 bases from V and 3 bases from J; junction bases left unmatched: 8. The germline V gene has CDR1 MGHRA and CDR2 YSYEKL.

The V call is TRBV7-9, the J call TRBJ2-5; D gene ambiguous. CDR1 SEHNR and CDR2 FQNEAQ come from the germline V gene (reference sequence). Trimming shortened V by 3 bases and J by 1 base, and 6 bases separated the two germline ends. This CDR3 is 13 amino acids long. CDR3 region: CASSFNIQETQYF. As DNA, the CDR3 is TGTGCCAGCAGCTTCAACATCCAAGAGACCCAGTACTTC.

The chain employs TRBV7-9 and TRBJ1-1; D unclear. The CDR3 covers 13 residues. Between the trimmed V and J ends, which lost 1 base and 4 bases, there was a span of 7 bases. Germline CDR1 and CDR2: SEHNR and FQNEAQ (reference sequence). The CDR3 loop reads CASSLVWSTEAFF. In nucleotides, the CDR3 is TGTGCCAGCAGCTTAGTTTGGAGCACTGAAGCTTTCTTT. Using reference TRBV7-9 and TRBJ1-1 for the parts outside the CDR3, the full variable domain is DTGVSQNPRHKITKRGQNVTFRCDPISEHNRLYWYRQTLGQGPEFLTYFQNEAQLEKSRLLSDRFSAERPKGSFSTLEIQRTEQGDSAMYLCASSLVWSTEAFFGQGTRLTVV.

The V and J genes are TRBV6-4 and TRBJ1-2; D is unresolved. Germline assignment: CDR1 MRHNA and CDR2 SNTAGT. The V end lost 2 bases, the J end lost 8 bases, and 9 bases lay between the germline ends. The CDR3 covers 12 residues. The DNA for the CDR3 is TGTGCCAGCAGTGACCCCCTAAAGGGCTACACCTTC. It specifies CASSDPLKGYTF.

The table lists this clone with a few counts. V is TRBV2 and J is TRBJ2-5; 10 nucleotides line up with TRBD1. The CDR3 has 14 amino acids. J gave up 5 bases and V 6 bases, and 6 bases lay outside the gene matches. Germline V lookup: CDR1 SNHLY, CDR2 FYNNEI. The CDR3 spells CASSARTGGETQYF. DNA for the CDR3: TGTGCCAGCAGCGCTAGGACAGGGGGGGAGACCCAGTACTTC.

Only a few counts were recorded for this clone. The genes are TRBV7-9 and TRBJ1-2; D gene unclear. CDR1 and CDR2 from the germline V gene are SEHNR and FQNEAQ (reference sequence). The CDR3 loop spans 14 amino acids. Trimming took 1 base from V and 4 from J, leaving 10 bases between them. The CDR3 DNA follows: TGTGCCAGCAGCTTAGTTCCGAACTCCTATGGCTACACCTTC. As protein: CASSLVPNSYGYTF.